Below, 19 T cell receptor beta chains from the same sample are listed, as sequenced in a study of radiotherapy plus CTLA-4 blockade in lung cancer. Method: immunoSEQ multiplex PCR; TCRdb's copy keeps in-frame clones and lacks some. The sample carries 65,000 to 90,000 clones, about 87% recorded once. The sequencing used peripheral blood, collected from a patient treated with radiotherapy plus ipilimumab. The receptor source for this set is a human donor with non-small cell lung cancer who had stable disease on radiotherapy plus ipilimumab.

The chain employs TRBV9 and TRBJ2-1; 8 bases are a match to TRBD2. The V segment lost 1 base and the J segment 7 bases; nucleotides outside the gene matches: 10. Germline V gene lookup returns CDR1 SGDLS and CDR2 YYNGEE. The CDR3 has 16 amino acids. The CDR3: CASSVQAGGGMNEQFF. In nucleotides, the CDR3 is TGTGCCAGCAGCGTACAGGCGGGGGGAGGGATGAATGAGCAGTTCTTC. Full variable domain (outside the CDR3, taken from reference TRBV9 and TRBJ2-1): DSGVTQTPKHLITATGQRVTLRCSPRSGDLSVYWYQQSLDQGLQFLIQYYNGEERAKGNILERFSAQQFPDLHSELNLSSLELGDSALYFCASSVQAGGGMNEQFFGPGTRLTVL.

J is TRBJ2-3 and V is TRBV6-1, with TRBD1 matching over 9 bases. This CDR3 is built from 12 residues. Germline lookup yields CDR1 MNHNS and CDR2 SASEGT. CDR3 protein: CAGTGLTDTQYF. The CDR3 DNA sequence: TGTGCGGGGACAGGGCTCACAGATACGCAGTATTTT.

As DNA, the CDR3 is TGTGCCAGTACAACAGGGGAGCCGCTTGCGGCCCAGCATTTT. Encoded protein: CASTTGEPLAAQHF. The genes are TRBV19 and TRBJ1-5, with 7 bases aligning to TRBD1. The CDR3 is made up of 14 amino acids. Trimming removed 7 bases from V and 11 bases from J; junction bases left unmatched: 14. The V gene's germline CDR1 is LNHDA and CDR2 SQIVND (reference sequence).

The gene calls are TRBV19 and TRBJ1-5; 8 nucleotides align to TRBD1. The germline V gene encodes CDR1 LNHDA and CDR2 SQIVND (reference sequence). The trim removed 3 bases at V and 0 bases at J, leaving 4 bases unmatched. The CDR3 consists of 16 residues. The CDR3 protein is CASSMGTGVSNQPQHF. The CDR3 nucleotides are TGTGCCAGTAGTATGGGGACAGGTGTTAGCAATCAGCCCCAGCATTTT. The entire variable domain, with the rest obtained from reference TRBV19 and TRBJ1-5, is as follows: DGGITQSPKYLFRKEGQNVTLSCEQNLNHDAMYWYRQDPGQGLRLIYYSQIVNDFQKGDIAEGYSVSREKKESFPLTVTSAQKNPTAFYLCASSMGTGVSNQPQHFGDGTRLSIL.

V gene TRBV7-3 combines with J gene TRBJ2-5, with unresolved D. CDR3 length equals 13 residues. The germline V gene has CDR1 SGHTA and CDR2 FQGTGA. The germline V and J ends were trimmed by 2 bases and 7 bases, with 11 bases remaining between them. For the CDR3, the DNA is TGTGCCAGCAGCTTAGAACTTTTTGGGACCCAGTACTTC. Protein product: CASSLELFGTQYF.

The CDR3 coding sequence is TGTGCCAGCAGCTTGGCCGAGACAGGGTCTGAAGCTTTCTTT. This encodes CASSLAETGSEAFF. The genes are TRBV5-4 and TRBJ1-1; TRBD1 aligns across 7 bases. Trimming took 0 bases from V and 6 from J; bases not matched to a gene: 5. Germline CDR1 is SGHNT and CDR2 is YYREEE (reference sequence). The CDR3 spans 14 residues.

The chain uses TRBV27 and TRBJ2-1; 8 positions match TRBD2. The V gene end was trimmed by 5 bases and the J gene end by 0 bases; junction bases not matched to a gene: 6. The length of the CDR3 is 16 residues. Germline CDR1 and CDR2: MNHEY and SMNVEV (reference sequence). CDR3 sequence: CASSDGLAGSYNEQFF. CDR3 DNA: TGTGCCAGCAGTGACGGCCTAGCGGGCTCCTACAATGAGCAGTTCTTC.

The chain uses TRBV4-2 and TRBJ2-1; 8 bases match TRBD1. From germline, CDR1 is LGHNA and CDR2 YNFKEQ. The CDR3 is 15 residues long. Losses at the gene ends were 4 bases for V and 5 bases for J; bases not matched to a gene: 7. The CDR3 loop is CASSPRQGSHNEQFF. DNA of the CDR3: TGTGCCAGCAGCCCCCGACAGGGGTCCCACAATGAGCAGTTCTTC.

This sequence joins TRBV10-2 and TRBJ1-2; 8 nucleotides align to TRBD1. There are 13 residues in the CDR3. Germline V CDR1 and CDR2: WSHSY, SAAADI. V lost 3 bases and J lost 8; bases outside the gene matches: 5. The chain's CDR3 is CASSDRGLLGYTF. Here the CDR3 DNA reads TGCGCCAGCAGTGACAGGGGGCTTTTAGGCTACACCTTC.

The gene calls are TRBV29-1 and TRBJ1-4, with D unresolved. The CDR3 is 14 residues long. CDR1 and CDR2 from the germline V gene are SQVTM and ANQGSEA. V was shortened by 4 bases and J by 0 bases, with 9 bases between the two germline ends. The CDR3, as DNA: TGCAGCGTTGGGTGGACCGCAACTAATGAAAAACTGTTTTTT. It is translated as CSVGWTATNEKLFF.

The J gene is TRBJ1-1, the V gene TRBV29-1, with D possibly matching TRBD1 (5 bases). With 4 bases removed from V and 4 bases from J, the gap between germline ends came to 13 bases. The CDR3 spans 13 residues. Germline CDR1 reads SQVTM; CDR2 reads ANQGSEA. The CDR3 DNA is TGCAGCGTTGGGGATGGTGGGGGCACTGAAGCTTTCTTT. It translates to CSVGDGGGTEAFF.

The CDR3 DNA sequence: TGTGCCAGCAGTTTATCGGGGACAGGGATGGCGCCCCAGCATTTT. Its protein product is CASSLSGTGMAPQHF. V and J are TRBV28 and TRBJ1-5; 9 bases align to TRBD1. Germline CDR1 MDHEN, CDR2 SYDVKM. Trimming at V came to 1 base and at J to 9 bases, leaving 7 bases not matched to a gene. CDR3 size: 15 residues.

The chain is built from TRBV10-1 and TRBJ2-7, with 16 bases lining up with TRBD2. Unmatched junction bases numbered 6, after V lost 5 bases and J lost 2 bases. The germline gives CDR1 WNHNN, CDR2 SYGVQD (reference sequence). The CDR3 is 17 amino acids. The CDR3 protein is CASSPGTSGRAPYEQYF. The CDR3, as DNA: TGCGCCAGCAGTCCCGGGACTAGCGGGAGGGCTCCCTACGAGCAGTACTTC.

In its sample, this clone is medium-sized. The rearrangement joins TRBV5-6 to TRBJ1-3, with TRBD1 identical over 8 bases. The J segment lost 2 bases and the V segment lost 5 bases, leaving 3 bases of the junction unmatched. The germline V gene has CDR1 SGHDT and CDR2 YYEEEE. The CDR3 is made up of 14 amino acids. DNA for the CDR3: TGTGCCAGCAGTCCCAGGGGGCCTGGAAACACCATATATTTT. Protein sequence: CASSPRGPGNTIYF. The complete variable domain, with remaining parts taken from reference TRBV5-6 and TRBJ1-3, reads DAGVTQSPTHLIKTRGQQVTLRCSPKSGHDTVSWYQQALGQGPQFIFQYYEEEERQRGNFPDRFSGHQFPNYSSELNVNALLLGDSALYLCASSPRGPGNTIYFGEGSWLTVV.

This chain links TRBV7-9 with TRBJ1-2; unclear D gene. Germline CDR1 and CDR2: SEHNR and FQNEAQ (reference sequence). Deletions cut 3 bases from V and 7 bases from J, with 15 bases between. The CDR3 has 14 amino acids. The CDR3 nucleotides are TGTGCCAGCAGCTTTTTTGAGGCAGGCCTTGGCTACACCTTC. It specifies CASSFFEAGLGYTF.

A few counts support this clone. The rearrangement links TRBV7-9 to TRBJ1-3; TRBD1 matches 11 bases. The CDR3 has 16 amino acids. Trimming took 2 bases from V and 3 from J; bases not matched to a gene: 3. Germline V lookup: CDR1 SEHNR, CDR2 FQNEAQ (reference sequence). This CDR3 is CASSLKGTGGGNTIYF. The CDR3 DNA follows: TGTGCCAGCAGCTTAAAAGGGACAGGGGGTGGAAACACCATATATTTT.

The J gene is TRBJ1-2, the V gene TRBV5-6, with a possible D match to TRBD1 (6 bases). Deletions cut 0 bases from V and 4 bases from J, with 19 bases between. The CDR3 consists of 17 residues. CDR1 is SGHDT, CDR2 YYEEEE, per germline. In nucleotides, the CDR3 is TGTGCCAGCAGCTTGGCTGAGGACAGCCTACTTGGCTATGGCTACACCTTC. Residues: CASSLAEDSLLGYGYTF.

The chain uses TRBV7-6 and TRBJ2-2; TRBD1 or TRBD2 may be the D gene (5 bases each). Germline assignment: CDR1 SGHVS and CDR2 FNYEAQ. CDR3 size: 13 residues. Trimming stripped 4 bases from V and 6 bases from J, with 9 bases between. The DNA of the CDR3 is TGTGCCAGCAGCTCGAGGGGATCCGGGGAGCTGTTTTTT. This encodes CASSSRGSGELFF.

The chain recombines TRBV7-8 with TRBJ2-1; no clear D gene. The V end lost 5 bases, the J end lost 0 bases, and 8 bases lay between the germline ends. This CDR3 is built from 14 residues. The germline CDR1 and CDR2 sequences are SGHVS and FQNEAQ. CDR3 loop: CASSLASSYNEQFF. CDR3 DNA: TGTGCCAGCAGCCTCGCATCCTCCTACAATGAGCAGTTCTTC.